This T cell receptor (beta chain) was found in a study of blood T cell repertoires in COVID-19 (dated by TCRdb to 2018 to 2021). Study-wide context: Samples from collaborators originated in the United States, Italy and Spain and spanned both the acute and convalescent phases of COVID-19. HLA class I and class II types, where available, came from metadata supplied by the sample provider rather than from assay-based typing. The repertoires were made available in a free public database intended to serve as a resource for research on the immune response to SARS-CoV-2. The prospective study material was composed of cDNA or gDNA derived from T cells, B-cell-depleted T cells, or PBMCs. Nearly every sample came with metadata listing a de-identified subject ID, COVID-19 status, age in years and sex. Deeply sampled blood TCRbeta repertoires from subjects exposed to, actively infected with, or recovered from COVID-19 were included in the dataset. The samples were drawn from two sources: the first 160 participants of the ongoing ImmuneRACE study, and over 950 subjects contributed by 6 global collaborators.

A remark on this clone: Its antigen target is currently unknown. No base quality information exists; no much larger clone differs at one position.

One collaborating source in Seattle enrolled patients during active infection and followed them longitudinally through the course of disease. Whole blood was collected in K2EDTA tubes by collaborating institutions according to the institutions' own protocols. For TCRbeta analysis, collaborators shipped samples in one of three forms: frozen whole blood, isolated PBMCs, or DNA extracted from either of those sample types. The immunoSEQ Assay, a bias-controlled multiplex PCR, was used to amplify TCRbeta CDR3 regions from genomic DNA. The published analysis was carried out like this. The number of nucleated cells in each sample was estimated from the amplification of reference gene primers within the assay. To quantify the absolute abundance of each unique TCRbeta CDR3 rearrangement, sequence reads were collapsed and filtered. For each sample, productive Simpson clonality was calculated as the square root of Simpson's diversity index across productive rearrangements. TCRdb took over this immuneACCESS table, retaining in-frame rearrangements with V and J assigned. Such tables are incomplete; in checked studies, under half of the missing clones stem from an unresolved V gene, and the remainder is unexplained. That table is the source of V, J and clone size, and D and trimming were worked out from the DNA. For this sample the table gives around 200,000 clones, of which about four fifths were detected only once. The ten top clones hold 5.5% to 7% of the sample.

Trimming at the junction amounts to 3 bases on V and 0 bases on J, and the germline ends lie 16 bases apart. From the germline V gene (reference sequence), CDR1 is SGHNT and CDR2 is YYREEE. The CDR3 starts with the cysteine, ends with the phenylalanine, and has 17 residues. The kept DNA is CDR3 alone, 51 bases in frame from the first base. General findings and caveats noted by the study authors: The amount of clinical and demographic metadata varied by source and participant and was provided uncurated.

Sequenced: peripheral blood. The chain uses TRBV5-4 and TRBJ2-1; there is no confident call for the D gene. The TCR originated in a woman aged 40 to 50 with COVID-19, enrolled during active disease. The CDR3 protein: CASSSGRSLGSYNEQFF. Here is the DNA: TGTGCCAGCAGCTCCGGTAGATCACTTGGCTCCTACAATGAGCAGTTCTTC.